This T cell receptor (beta chain) was retrieved from a study of blood T cell repertoires in COVID-19. As for the study in general: Some COVID-19 samples were acute and others convalescent; all came from the United States, Italy and Spain.

Clones were sequenced by immunoSEQ multiplex PCR, and TCRdb holds only the in-frame ones, with some missing. Here the sample spans about 160,000 clones, 82% being singletons. CDR1 and CDR2 (germline): SGHRS, YFSETQ. V trimming: 1 base; J trimming: 7 bases; junction bases outside the gene matches: 4. The CDR3 loop spans 15 amino acids. The Seattle site enrolled patients during active infection and followed them longitudinally. Sequenced sample: peripheral blood. The chain links TRBV5-1 to TRBJ2-2; 10 bases match TRBD2. This receptor was obtained from a woman aged 40 to 55 with COVID-19, enrolled during active disease. Here the CDR3 DNA reads TGCGCCAGCAGCTTGTGGACTAGCGGAAGCGGGGAGCTGTTTTTT. Its translation: CASSLWTSGSGELFF.